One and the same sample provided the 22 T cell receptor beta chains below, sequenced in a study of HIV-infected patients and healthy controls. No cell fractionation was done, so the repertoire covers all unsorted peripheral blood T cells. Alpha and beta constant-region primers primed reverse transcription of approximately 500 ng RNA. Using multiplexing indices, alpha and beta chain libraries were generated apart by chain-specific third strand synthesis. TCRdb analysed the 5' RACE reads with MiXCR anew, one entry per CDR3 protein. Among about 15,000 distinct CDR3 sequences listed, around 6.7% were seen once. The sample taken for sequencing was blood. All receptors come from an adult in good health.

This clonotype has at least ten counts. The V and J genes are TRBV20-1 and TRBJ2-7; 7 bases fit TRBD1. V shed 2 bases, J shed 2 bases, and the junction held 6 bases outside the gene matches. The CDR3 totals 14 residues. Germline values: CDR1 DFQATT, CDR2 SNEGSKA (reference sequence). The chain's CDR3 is CSARTDRSPYEQYF. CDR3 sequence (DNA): TGCAGTGCTAGAACGGACAGGTCGCCCTACGAGCAGTACTTC.

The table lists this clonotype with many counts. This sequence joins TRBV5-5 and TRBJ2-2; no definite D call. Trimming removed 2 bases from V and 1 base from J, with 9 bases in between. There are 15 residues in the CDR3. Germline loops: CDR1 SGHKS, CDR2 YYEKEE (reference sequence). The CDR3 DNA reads TGTGCCAGCAGCTTTTTTCCGGGGAACACCGGGGAGCTGTTTTTT. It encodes CASSFFPGNTGELFF.

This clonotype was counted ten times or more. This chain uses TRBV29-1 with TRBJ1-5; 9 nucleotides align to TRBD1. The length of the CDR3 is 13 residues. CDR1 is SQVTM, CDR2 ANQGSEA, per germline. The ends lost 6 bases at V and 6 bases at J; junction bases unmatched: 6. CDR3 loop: CSVGTGRFQPQHF. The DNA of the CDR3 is TGCAGCGTCGGGACAGGGAGATTTCAGCCCCAGCATTTT.

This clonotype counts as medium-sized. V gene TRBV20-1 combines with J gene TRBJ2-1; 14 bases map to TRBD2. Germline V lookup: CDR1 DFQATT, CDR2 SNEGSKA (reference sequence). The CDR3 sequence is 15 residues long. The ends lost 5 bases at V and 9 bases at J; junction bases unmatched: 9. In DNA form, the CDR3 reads TGCAGTGCTTCCTCCGGGACTAGCGGGAGTAGTGAGCAGTTCTTC. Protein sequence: CSASSGTSGSSEQFF.

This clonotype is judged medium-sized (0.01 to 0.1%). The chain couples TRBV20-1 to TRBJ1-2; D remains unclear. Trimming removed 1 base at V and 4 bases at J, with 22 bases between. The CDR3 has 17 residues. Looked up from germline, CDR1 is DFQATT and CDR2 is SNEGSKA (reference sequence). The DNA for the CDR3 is TGCAGTGCTAGAGTACCGGAGGTGCGGGATACCCTCTATGGCTACACCTTC. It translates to CSARVPEVRDTLYGYTF.

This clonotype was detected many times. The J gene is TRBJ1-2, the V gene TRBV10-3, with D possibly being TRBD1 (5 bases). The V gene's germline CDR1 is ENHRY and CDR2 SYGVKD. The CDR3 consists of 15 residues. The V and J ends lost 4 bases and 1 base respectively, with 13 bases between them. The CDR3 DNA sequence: TGTGCCATCAGTGCGGCTCAGGGTATTAACTATGGCTACACCTTC. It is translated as CAISAAQGINYGYTF.

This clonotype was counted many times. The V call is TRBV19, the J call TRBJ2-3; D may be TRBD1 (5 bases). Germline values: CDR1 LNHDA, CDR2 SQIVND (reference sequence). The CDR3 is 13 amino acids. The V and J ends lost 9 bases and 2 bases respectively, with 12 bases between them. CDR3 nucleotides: TGTGCCAGCGTAGACAGAAACACAGATACGCAGTATTTT. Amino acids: CASVDRNTDTQYF.

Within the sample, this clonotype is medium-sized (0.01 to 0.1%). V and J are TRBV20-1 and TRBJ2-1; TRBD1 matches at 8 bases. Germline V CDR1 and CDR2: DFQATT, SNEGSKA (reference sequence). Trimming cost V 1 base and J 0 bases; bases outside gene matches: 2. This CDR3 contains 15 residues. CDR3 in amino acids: CSARAQGGSYNEQFF. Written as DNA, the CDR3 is TGCAGTGCTAGAGCACAGGGGGGCTCCTACAATGAGCAGTTCTTC.

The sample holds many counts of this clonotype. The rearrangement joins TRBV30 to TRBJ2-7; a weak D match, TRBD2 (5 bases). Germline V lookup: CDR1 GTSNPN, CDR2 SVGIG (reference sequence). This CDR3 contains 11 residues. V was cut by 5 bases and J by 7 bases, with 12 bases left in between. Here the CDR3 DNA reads TGTGCCTGGGGGCCGGGGTGGGAGCAGTACTTC. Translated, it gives CAWGPGWEQYF.

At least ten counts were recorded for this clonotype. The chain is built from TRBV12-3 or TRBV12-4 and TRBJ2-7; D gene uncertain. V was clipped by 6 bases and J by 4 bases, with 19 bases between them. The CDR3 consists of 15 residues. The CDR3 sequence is CASSPRATSPYEQYF. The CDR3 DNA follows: TGTGCCAGCAGCCCCAGAGCGACGAGCCCGTACGAGCAGTACTTC.

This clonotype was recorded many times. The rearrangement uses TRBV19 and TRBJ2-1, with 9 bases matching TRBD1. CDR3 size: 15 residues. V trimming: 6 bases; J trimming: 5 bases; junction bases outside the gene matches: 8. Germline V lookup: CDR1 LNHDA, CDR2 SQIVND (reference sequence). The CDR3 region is CASSPLGTGNNEQFF. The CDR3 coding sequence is TGTGCCAGTAGCCCCCTCGGGACAGGGAACAATGAGCAGTTCTTC.

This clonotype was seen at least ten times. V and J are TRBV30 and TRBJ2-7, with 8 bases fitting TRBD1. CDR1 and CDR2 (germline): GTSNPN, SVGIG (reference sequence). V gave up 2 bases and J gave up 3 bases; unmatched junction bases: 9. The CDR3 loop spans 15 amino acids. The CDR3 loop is CAWSPHRTGNYEQYF. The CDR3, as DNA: TGTGCCTGGAGTCCACACCGGACAGGGAACTACGAGCAGTACTTC.

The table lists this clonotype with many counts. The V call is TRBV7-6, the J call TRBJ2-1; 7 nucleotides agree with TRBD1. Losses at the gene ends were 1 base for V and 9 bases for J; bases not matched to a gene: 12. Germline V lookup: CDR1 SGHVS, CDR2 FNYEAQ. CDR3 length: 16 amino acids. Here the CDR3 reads CASSLETGPFVSEQFF. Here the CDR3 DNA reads TGTGCCAGCAGCTTAGAGACAGGGCCCTTCGTGAGTGAGCAGTTCTTC.

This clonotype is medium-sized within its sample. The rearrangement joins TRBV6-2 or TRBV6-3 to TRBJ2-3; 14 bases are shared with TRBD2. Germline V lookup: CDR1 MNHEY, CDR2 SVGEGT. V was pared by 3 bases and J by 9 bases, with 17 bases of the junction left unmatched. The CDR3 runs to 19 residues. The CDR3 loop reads CASSYAGTSGLAGVGTQYF. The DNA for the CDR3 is TGTGCCAGCAGTTATGCCGGGACATCGGGACTAGCGGGAGTGGGGACGCAGTATTTT.

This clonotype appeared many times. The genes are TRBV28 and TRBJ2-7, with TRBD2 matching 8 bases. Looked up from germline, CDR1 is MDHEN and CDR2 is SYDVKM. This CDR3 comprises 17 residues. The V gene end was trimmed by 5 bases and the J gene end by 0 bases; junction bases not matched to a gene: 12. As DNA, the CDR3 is TGTGCCAGCAGTCCTCTCCGGGAGGGTATTGGCTCCTACGAGCAGTACTTC. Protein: CASSPLREGIGSYEQYF.

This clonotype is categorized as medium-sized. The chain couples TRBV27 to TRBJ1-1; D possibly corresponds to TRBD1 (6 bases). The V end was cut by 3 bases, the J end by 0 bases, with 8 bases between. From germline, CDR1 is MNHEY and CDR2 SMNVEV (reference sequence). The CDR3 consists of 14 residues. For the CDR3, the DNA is TGTGCCAGCAGTTTGGCAGGGGTGAACACTGAAGCTTTCTTT. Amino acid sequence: CASSLAGVNTEAFF.

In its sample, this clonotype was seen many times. The DNA for the CDR3 is TGTGCCAGCCATCGGGGGGGCGCGCGGTTCTTC. The encoded protein is CASHRGGARFF. This sequence joins TRBV12-3 or TRBV12-4 and TRBJ2-1; TRBD2 matches at 8 bases. V lost 8 bases and J lost 15; bases outside the gene matches: 9. The length of the CDR3 is 11 residues.

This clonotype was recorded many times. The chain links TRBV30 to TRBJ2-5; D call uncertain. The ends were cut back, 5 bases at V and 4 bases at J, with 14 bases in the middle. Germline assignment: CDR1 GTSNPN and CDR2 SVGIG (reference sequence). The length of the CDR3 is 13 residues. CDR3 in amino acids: CAWDWAPVETQYF. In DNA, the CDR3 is TGTGCCTGGGACTGGGCACCGGTAGAGACCCAGTACTTC.

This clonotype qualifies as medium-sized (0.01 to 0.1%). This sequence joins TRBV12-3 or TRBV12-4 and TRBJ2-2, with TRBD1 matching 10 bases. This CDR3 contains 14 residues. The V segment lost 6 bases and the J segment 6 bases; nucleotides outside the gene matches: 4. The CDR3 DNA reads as TGTGCCAGCAGACGGGACAGGGGCGCCGGGGAGCTGTTTTTT. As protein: CASRRDRGAGELFF.

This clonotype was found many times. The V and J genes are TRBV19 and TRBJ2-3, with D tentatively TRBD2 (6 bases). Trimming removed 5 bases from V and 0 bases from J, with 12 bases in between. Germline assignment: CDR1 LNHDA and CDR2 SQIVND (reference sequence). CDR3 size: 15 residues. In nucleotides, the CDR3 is TGTGCCAGTAGTTGGGGGGACCTAAGCACAGATACGCAGTATTTT. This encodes CASSWGDLSTDTQYF.

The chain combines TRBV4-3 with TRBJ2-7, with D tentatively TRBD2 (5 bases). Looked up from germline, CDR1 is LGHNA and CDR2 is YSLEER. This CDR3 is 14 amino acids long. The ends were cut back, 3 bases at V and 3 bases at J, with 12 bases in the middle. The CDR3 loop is CASSHLVEGYEQYF. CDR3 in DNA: TGCGCCAGCAGCCACTTGGTAGAGGGCTACGAGCAGTACTTC.

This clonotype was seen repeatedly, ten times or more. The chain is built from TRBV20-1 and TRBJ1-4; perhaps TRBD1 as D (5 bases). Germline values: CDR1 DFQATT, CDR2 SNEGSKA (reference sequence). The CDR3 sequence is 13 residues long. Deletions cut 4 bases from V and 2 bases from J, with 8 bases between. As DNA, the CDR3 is TGCAGTGCTACGACAGCTACTAATGAAAAACTGTTTTTT. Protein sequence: CSATTATNEKLFF.